This T cell receptor beta chain stems from a study of control samples from healthy donors and cancer patients. The germline V gene has CDR1 LGHDT and CDR2 YNNKEL (reference sequence). The ends lost 0 bases at V and 7 bases at J; junction bases unmatched: 11. The CDR3 is 17 amino acids. The method was immunoSEQ multiplex PCR; TCRdb's version includes in-frame clones alone and lacks a portion of them. The repertoire holds more than 100,000 clones, with 75% to 95% as singletons. The chain joins TRBV3-1 (or the pseudogene TRBV3-2) to TRBJ2-1; 8 nucleotides align to TRBD1. This TCR was recovered from a young man in good health. Sequenced material: blood. Here the CDR3 DNA reads TGTGCCAGCAGCCAAGACCAGGGGCAGGGGGCAAGGAATGAGCAGTTCTTC. It is translated as CASSQDQGQGARNEQFF.